This entry lists 8 T cell receptor beta chains sequenced from one sample in a study of control samples from healthy donors and cancer patients. Repertoires were generated with immunoSEQ multiplex PCR, while TCRdb's copy carries only in-frame clones and drops some. Of 95,000 to 150,000 clones listed, more than 70% are singletons. The sequencing input was blood. The source is a man aged 55 to 69 in good health.

The rearrangement joins TRBV28 to TRBJ1-6; perhaps TRBD1 as D (5 bases). V gave up 6 bases and J gave up 8 bases, with 14 bases separating them. Germline CDR1 is MDHEN and CDR2 is SYDVKM. This CDR3 has 14 residues. The CDR3 is CASRSGLQDSPLHF. In DNA form, the CDR3 reads TGTGCCAGCAGATCGGGGCTTCAGGATTCACCCCTCCACTTT.

The genes are TRBV5-1 and TRBJ1-3; D is unclear. V lost 0 bases, J lost 0 bases, and 10 bases lay in between. The CDR3 is 16 residues long. Germline V CDR1 and CDR2: SGHRS, YFSETQ. CDR3 nucleotides: TGCGCCAGCAGCTTGGAGGCAGCAATCTCTGGAAACACCATATATTTT. It codes for CASSLEAAISGNTIYF.

In this sample, this clone turned up a few times. The V and J genes are TRBV13 and TRBJ1-1; a possible D gene is TRBD1 (5 bases). CDR3 length equals 13 residues. V lost 5 bases, J lost 5 bases, and 12 bases lay in between. Germline lookup yields CDR1 PRHDT and CDR2 FYEKMQ (reference sequence). In DNA, the CDR3 is TGTGCCAGCAGCCGTGGGACGGATACTGAAGCTTTCTTT. Residues: CASSRGTDTEAFF.

The chain uses TRBV18 and TRBJ1-1, with 10 bases identical to TRBD1. The CDR3 length is 15 residues. Per the germline V gene, CDR1 is KGHSH and CDR2 is LQKENI. V lost 0 bases, J lost 4 bases, and 2 bases stayed unmatched. CDR3 nucleotide sequence: TGTGCCAGCTCACCACCGGGACAGGGGTTCACTGAAGCTTTCTTT. Amino acid sequence: CASSPPGQGFTEAFF.

The chain combines TRBV6-2 or TRBV6-3 with TRBJ2-1, with 8 bases aligning to TRBD2. The germline CDR1 and CDR2 sequences are MNHEY and SVGEGT. The CDR3 sequence is 15 residues long. Trimming removed 6 bases from V and 1 base from J; junction bases left unmatched: 5. The CDR3 is CASSLSGGSYNEQFF. The CDR3 DNA reads as TGTGCCAGCAGCCTAAGCGGGGGTTCCTACAATGAGCAGTTCTTC.

This chain links TRBV12-3 or TRBV12-4 with TRBJ1-6, with D unresolved. V dropped 5 bases and J dropped 5 bases, with 4 bases sitting between them. The CDR3 length is 12 residues. CDR3 nucleotides: TGTGCCAGCAGTCTAGATAATTCACCCCTCCACTTT. Encoded protein: CASSLDNSPLHF.

V is TRBV11-2 and J is TRBJ2-2, with 9 bases lining up with TRBD2. Germline loops: CDR1 SGHAT, CDR2 FQNNGV. V trimming: 2 bases; J trimming: 3 bases; junction bases outside the gene matches: 4. The CDR3 contains 16 residues. In DNA, the CDR3 is TGTGCCAGCAGCTTACAGTTAGCGGGGGACACCGGGGAGCTGTTTTTT. It translates to CASSLQLAGDTGELFF.

The chain uses TRBV10-3 and TRBJ2-6, with 10 nucleotides matching TRBD1. Germline V lookup: CDR1 ENHRY, CDR2 SYGVKD. Losses at the gene ends were 7 bases for V and 0 bases for J; bases not matched to a gene: 9. CDR3 size: 18 residues. The CDR3 nucleotides are TGTGCCATCAACTCGGGACAGGGGATGGGCTCTGGGGCCAACGTCCTGACTTTC. This gives the protein CAINSGQGMGSGANVLTF.